This passage covers 12 T cell receptor beta chains from one sample sequenced in a study of T cells in Graves' hyperthyroidism and ophthalmopathy. From RNA transcripts, TCR beta CDR3 regions were amplified. RT-PCR in the first round (using the HTBI primer set) targeted the TCR CDR3. TCRdb independently ran MiXCR on the multiplex PCR reads; one entry per CDR3 protein. The table has some 180,000 distinct CDR3 sequences, over 15% seen once. The sequenced sample was blood. Receptors originate from a woman aged 45-59 years with Graves' hyperthyroidism.

The V call is TRBV2, the J call TRBJ1-2, with 7 nucleotides matching TRBD1. Germline lookup yields CDR1 SNHLY and CDR2 FYNNEI. The CDR3 runs to 15 residues. Trimming at V came to 6 bases and at J to 4 bases, leaving 11 bases not matched to a gene. The CDR3 DNA follows: TGTGCCAGCAGCAGGGACAGTGGAAGGGCCTATGGCTACACCTTC. The encoded protein is CASSRDSGRAYGYTF.

This clonotype was seen repeatedly, ten times or more. The chain carries TRBV9 and TRBJ1-2; 8 nucleotides align to TRBD1. The junction had 5 bases not matched to a gene; V was cut back by 0 bases and J by 10 bases. Germline V gene data show CDR1 as SGDLS and CDR2 as YYNGEE. The CDR3 is made up of 13 amino acids. The CDR3 region is CASSVGQGRVYTF. The CDR3 bases are TGTGCCAGCAGCGTAGGACAGGGGAGAGTCTACACCTTC.

The chain carries TRBV2 and TRBJ1-6; D is undetermined. Germline loops: CDR1 SNHLY, CDR2 FYNNEI. This CDR3 is 12 amino acids long. The CDR3 nucleotides are TGTGCAAGTGGGGTTTATAATTCACCCCTCCACTTT. Protein product: CASGVYNSPLHF.

In this sample, this clonotype turned up many times. CDR3 coding DNA: TGTGCCAGCAGCGTAGGGACTACAACACAAGAGACCCAGTACTTC. This codes for CASSVGTTTQETQYF. The chain has TRBV9 and TRBJ2-5; possible D gene TRBD2, 6 bases. V lost 0 bases to trimming and J lost 2 bases, with 11 bases between them. The CDR3 is 15 amino acids. Germline V gene data show CDR1 as SGDLS and CDR2 as YYNGEE. Full variable domain (remainder filled in from reference TRBV9 and TRBJ2-5): DSGVTQTPKHLITATGQRVTLRCSPRSGDLSVYWYQQSLDQGLQFLIQYYNGEERAKGNILERFSAQQFPDLHSELNLSSLELGDSALYFCASSVGTTTQETQYFGPGTRLLVL.

This clonotype was seen more than once but under ten times. V and J are TRBV4-1 and TRBJ2-3; TRBD1 matches at 9 bases. The CDR3 is 11 amino acids. Germline CDR1 is MGHRA and CDR2 is YSYEKL. V trimming: 1 base; J trimming: 13 bases; junction bases outside the gene matches: 0. CDR3 DNA: TGCGCCAGCAGCCAAGGGGACAGGGAGTATTTT. Its protein is CASSQGDREYF.

This clonotype was seen many times. The chain has TRBV12-3 or TRBV12-4 and TRBJ2-1, with TRBD2 matching over 8 bases. Trimming cost V 2 bases and J 1 base; bases outside gene matches: 7. The CDR3 has 17 residues. The CDR3 loop is CASSLTGRGGSYNEQFF. The CDR3 coding sequence is TGTGCCAGCAGTTTAACGGGCCGGGGGGGTTCCTACAATGAGCAGTTCTTC.

Points on this clonotype: Being one base from a much bigger clone, this may be a read error. The chain recombines TRBV9 with TRBJ1-5, with D uncertain. Trimming removed 4 bases from V and 3 bases from J, with 17 bases in between. The germline CDR1 and CDR2 sequences are SGDLS and YYNGEE. CDR3 length: 16 residues. CDR3 in DNA: TGTGCCAGCAGCCCCGGGCCGAACCTAACCAATCAGCCCCAGCATTTT. Translation gives CASSPGPNLTNQPQHF.

This clonotype was seen many times. The chain employs TRBV7-9 and TRBJ1-2; the D gene is possibly TRBD1 (5 bases). The CDR3 totals 14 residues. V gave up 5 bases and J gave up 6 bases, with 16 bases separating them. CDR1 is SEHNR and CDR2 is FQNEAQ in the germline V gene (reference sequence). CDR3 sequence: CASSHNIAGHGYTF. CDR3 in DNA: TGTGCCAGCAGCCACAACATAGCGGGGCATGGCTACACCTTC.

This clonotype was recorded many times. V usage is TRBV19 and J usage is TRBJ2-3; TRBD1 matches at 7 bases. Germline V lookup: CDR1 LNHDA, CDR2 SQIVND (reference sequence). The V gene end was trimmed by 4 bases and the J gene end by 0 bases; junction bases not matched to a gene: 4. The CDR3 sequence is 15 residues long. DNA for the CDR3: TGTGCCAGTAGTAGGGGACAGTCTAGCACAGATACGCAGTATTTT. Translated: CASSRGQSSTDTQYF.

This clonotype showed up many times. The J gene is TRBJ2-7, the V gene TRBV9, with 9 nucleotides matching TRBD1. The V gene end was trimmed by 0 bases and the J gene end by 4 bases; junction bases not matched to a gene: 5. Germline loops: CDR1 SGDLS, CDR2 YYNGEE. This CDR3 is 15 amino acids long. The CDR3 DNA reads TGTGCCAGCAGCGTAGCAGGGACAGGGAGATACGAGCAGTACTTC. Amino acids: CASSVAGTGRYEQYF.

This clonotype was observed at least ten times. CDR3 loop: CSARDMTYEQYF. The CDR3 DNA reads as TGCAGTGCTCGGGACATGACCTACGAGCAGTACTTC. The chain joins TRBV20-1 to TRBJ2-7; D is perhaps TRBD1 (6 bases). The CDR3 loop spans 12 amino acids. Trimming cost V 5 bases and J 2 bases, with 10 bases left between them. Germline V CDR1 and CDR2: DFQATT, SNEGSKA (reference sequence).

This clonotype was seen repeatedly, ten times or more. The rearrangement uses TRBV20-1 and TRBJ2-3; D is perhaps TRBD1 or TRBD2 (6 bases each). V lost 6 bases, J lost 3 bases, and 13 bases lay in between. CDR1 and CDR2 (germline): DFQATT, SNEGSKA (reference sequence). The length of the CDR3 is 13 residues. The CDR3 DNA is TGCAGTGCCGCGAGGGGGAGGACAGATACGCAGTATTTT. It specifies CSAARGRTDTQYF.